Listed here are 18 T cell receptor beta chains from one sample, sequenced in a study of cytomegalovirus exposure and HLA in healthy donors. In the PCR, 60 Vbeta and 13 Jbeta primers were used. Some clones are missing from TCRdb's copy, which holds only in-frame ones; the method was immunoSEQ multiplex PCR. The table lists approximately 150,000 clones, approximately 80% of them singletons. The sample taken for sequencing was PBMCs. The receptor set was obtained from a man between 18 and 35 years old in good health and CMV-seropositive.

The V gene is TRBV19, the J gene TRBJ2-2, with D possibly being TRBD1 (5 bases). V was shortened by 4 bases and J by 4 bases, with 10 bases between the two germline ends. CDR1 and CDR2 (germline): LNHDA, SQIVND (reference sequence). CDR3 length: 14 amino acids. The CDR3 region has the DNA TGTGCCAGTAGTACCCGGACACTCACCGGGGAGCTGTTTTTT. This sequence encodes CASSTRTLTGELFF.

The rearrangement links TRBV2 to TRBJ1-1, with unresolved D. Trimming cost V 9 bases and J 3 bases, with 17 bases left between them. This CDR3 has 14 residues. CDR1 is SNHLY, CDR2 FYNNEI, per germline. CDR3 residues: CARRRAAYDTEAFF. In nucleotides, the CDR3 is TGTGCCAGGAGGAGAGCGGCGTACGACACTGAAGCTTTCTTT. Filled out from reference TRBV2 and TRBJ1-1, the complete variable domain reads EPEVTQTPSHQVTQMGQEVILRCVPISNHLYFYWYRQILGQKVEFLVSFYNNEISEKSEIFDDQFSVERPDGSNFTLKIRSTKLEDSAMYFCARRRAAYDTEAFFGQGTRLTVV.

This clone was seen a single time. This rearrangement joins TRBV7-8 to TRBJ2-7; 8 bases agree with TRBD2. The CDR3 extends over 14 amino acids. From germline, CDR1 is SGHVS and CDR2 FQNEAQ. V lost 3 bases, J lost 2 bases, and 3 bases stayed unmatched. CDR3 bases: TGTGCCAGCAGCTTGCCTAGCGGGCCCTACGAGCAGTACTTC. This gives the protein CASSLPSGPYEQYF.

This clone was observed a single time. The chain joins TRBV29-1 to TRBJ2-5; 7 nucleotides match TRBD1. The end of the DNA fits TRBJ2-7 better, so the J call may be wrong. This CDR3 spans 12 amino acids. Germline loops: CDR1 SQVTM, CDR2 ANQGSEA. The CDR3 reads CSVSEGAYEQYF. The DNA for the CDR3 is TGCAGCGTGAGTGAGGGGGCTTACGAGCAGTACTTC.

This chain links TRBV5-5 with TRBJ2-4; 7 bases match TRBD1. CDR1 SGHKS and CDR2 YYEKEE come from the germline V gene (reference sequence). J was trimmed by 1 base and V by 2 bases; bases with no gene match: 6. This CDR3 spans 16 amino acids. The DNA of the CDR3 is TGTGCCAGCAGCTTAGGGACAGTAGCGGCCAAAAACATTCAGTACTTC. Translated, it gives CASSLGTVAAKNIQYF.

The genes are TRBV29-1 and TRBJ1-2; weak D call: TRBD1 (5 bases). Germline V gene data show CDR1 as SQVTM and CDR2 as ANQGSEA. The CDR3 is 15 residues long. V lost 0 bases to trimming and J lost 0 bases, with 11 bases between them. For the CDR3, the DNA is TGCAGCGTTGAAGAAACCGACAGCCCTAACTATGGCTACACCTTC. It encodes CSVEETDSPNYGYTF.

The CDR3 spells CASSLETGGANVLTF. As DNA, the CDR3 is TGTGCCAGCAGCTTGGAGACGGGAGGGGCCAACGTCCTGACTTTC. This chain uses TRBV5-4 with TRBJ2-6, with a tentative D call TRBD2 (5 bases). Trimming left V 0 bases short and J 4 bases short, with 8 bases between. CDR3 length equals 15 residues. CDR1 SGHNT and CDR2 YYREEE come from the germline V gene (reference sequence).

The chain is built from TRBV11-2 and TRBJ2-3; 9 bases line up with TRBD2. CDR1 is SGHAT and CDR2 is FQNNGV in the germline V gene. CDR3 length: 16 residues. The trim removed 5 bases at V and 1 base at J, leaving 7 bases unmatched. CDR3 in DNA: TGTGCCAGCAGCAGCGGGGGGCCCATCCGCACAGATACGCAGTATTTT. Translation: CASSSGGPIRTDTQYF.

To note about this clone: Other DNA sequences from this sample encode an identical CDR3 as well. The CDR3 coding sequence is TGTGCCAGCAGCTTAACCGGGTCCTACAATGAGCAGTTCTTC. Translation: CASSLTGSYNEQFF. The V and J genes are TRBV11-3 and TRBJ2-1; D gene ambiguous. The germline CDR1 and CDR2 sequences are SGHNT and YENEEA. This CDR3 comprises 14 residues. Between the trimmed V and J ends, which lost 2 bases and 1 base, there was a span of 6 bases.

V is TRBV27 and J is TRBJ1-4; D remains ambiguous. V was pared by 6 bases and J by 4 bases, with 6 bases between. This CDR3 is built from 12 residues. Germline-derived CDR1 and CDR2 are MNHEY and SMNVEV (reference sequence). Here the CDR3 DNA reads TGTGCCAGCAGGGGCCTTAATGAAAAACTGTTTTTT. It is translated as CASRGLNEKLFF.

The chain has TRBV4-2 and TRBJ2-6, with a tentative D call TRBD2 (5 bases). This CDR3 is built from 18 residues. V lost 3 bases, J lost 0 bases, and 15 bases lay in between. Germline V gives CDR1 LGHNA, CDR2 YNFKEQ. CDR3 protein: CASSHMTSAGSGANVLTF. Here the CDR3 DNA reads TGTGCCAGCAGCCATATGACAAGTGCGGGCTCTGGGGCCAACGTCCTGACTTTC.

This chain uses TRBV19 with TRBJ1-1; the D gene is possibly TRBD1 (5 bases). V lost 3 bases and J 0 bases, leaving 11 bases between the germline ends. The length of the CDR3 is 15 residues. Germline V CDR1 and CDR2: LNHDA, SQIVND (reference sequence). CDR3 region: CASSMVREMNTEAFF. In DNA form, the CDR3 reads TGTGCCAGTAGTATGGTCAGGGAAATGAACACTGAAGCTTTCTTT.

In DNA form, the CDR3 reads TGCGCCAGCAGCCAAGAATTCGGGGGAGGAGAGACCCAGTACTTC. It translates to CASSQEFGGGETQYF. J is TRBJ2-5 and V is TRBV4-3; a possible D gene is TRBD2 (6 bases). CDR3 length: 15 amino acids. The germline V and J ends were trimmed by 0 bases and 4 bases, with 12 bases remaining between them. Germline CDR1 LGHNA, CDR2 YSLEER.

This chain links TRBV7-7 with TRBJ2-7; TRBD1 aligns across 8 bases. Germline V gene data show CDR1 as SSHAT and CDR2 as FNYEAQ (reference sequence). The V and J ends lost 3 bases and 6 bases, in that order; junction bases with no gene match: 4. The CDR3 has 13 residues. The CDR3 DNA follows: TGTGCCAGCAGCTTGGACAGGGATGGCGAGCAGTACTTC. Amino acids: CASSLDRDGEQYF. The full variable domain, in which reference TRBV7-7 and TRBJ2-7 provide the parts outside the CDR3, is GAGVSQSPRYKVTKRGQDVTLRCDPISSHATLYWYQQALGQGPEFLTYFNYEAQPDKSGLPSDRFSAERPEGSISTLTIQRTEQRDSAMYRCASSLDRDGEQYFGPGTRLTVT.

J is TRBJ2-5 and V is TRBV5-1; D might be TRBD1 (6 bases). The CDR3 length is 17 residues. Germline V gene data show CDR1 as SGHRS and CDR2 as YFSETQ. Trimming removed 4 bases at V and 1 base at J, with 20 bases between. The DNA of the CDR3 is TGCGCCAGCAGCCGGTCCCCAGGGGCCGGAGCCCAAGAGACCCAGTACTTC. Its translation is CASSRSPGAGAQETQYF.

This clone has a handful of counts. The V gene is TRBV6-5, the J gene TRBJ1-4; TRBD1 matches 7 bases. With V trimmed by 5 bases and J by 5 bases, 8 bases remained unmatched. The CDR3 extends over 15 amino acids. Germline values: CDR1 MNHEY, CDR2 SVGAGI. CDR3 amino acids: CASSRDRVLNEKLFF. The CDR3 DNA reads TGTGCCAGCAGTAGAGACAGGGTCTTAAATGAAAAACTGTTTTTT.

This clone showed up just once. The V and J genes are TRBV4-1 and TRBJ2-3; D possibly corresponds to TRBD2 (6 bases). Germline V gene lookup returns CDR1 MGHRA and CDR2 YSYEKL. The CDR3 extends over 15 amino acids. V was clipped by 0 bases and J by 3 bases, with 10 bases between them. CDR3 protein: CASSQEGGPTDTQYF. Here the CDR3 DNA reads TGCGCCAGCAGCCAAGAAGGAGGGCCTACAGATACGCAGTATTTT.

The chain has TRBV29-1 and TRBJ2-3, with TRBD2 matching over 11 bases. Germline CDR1 is SQVTM and CDR2 is ANQGSEA. With V trimmed by 6 bases and J by 0 bases, 5 bases remained unmatched. CDR3 length equals 15 residues. CDR3 nucleotides: TGCAGCGTGTCCGCTAGCGGGAGGAGCACAGATACGCAGTATTTT. Translated, it gives CSVSASGRSTDTQYF.